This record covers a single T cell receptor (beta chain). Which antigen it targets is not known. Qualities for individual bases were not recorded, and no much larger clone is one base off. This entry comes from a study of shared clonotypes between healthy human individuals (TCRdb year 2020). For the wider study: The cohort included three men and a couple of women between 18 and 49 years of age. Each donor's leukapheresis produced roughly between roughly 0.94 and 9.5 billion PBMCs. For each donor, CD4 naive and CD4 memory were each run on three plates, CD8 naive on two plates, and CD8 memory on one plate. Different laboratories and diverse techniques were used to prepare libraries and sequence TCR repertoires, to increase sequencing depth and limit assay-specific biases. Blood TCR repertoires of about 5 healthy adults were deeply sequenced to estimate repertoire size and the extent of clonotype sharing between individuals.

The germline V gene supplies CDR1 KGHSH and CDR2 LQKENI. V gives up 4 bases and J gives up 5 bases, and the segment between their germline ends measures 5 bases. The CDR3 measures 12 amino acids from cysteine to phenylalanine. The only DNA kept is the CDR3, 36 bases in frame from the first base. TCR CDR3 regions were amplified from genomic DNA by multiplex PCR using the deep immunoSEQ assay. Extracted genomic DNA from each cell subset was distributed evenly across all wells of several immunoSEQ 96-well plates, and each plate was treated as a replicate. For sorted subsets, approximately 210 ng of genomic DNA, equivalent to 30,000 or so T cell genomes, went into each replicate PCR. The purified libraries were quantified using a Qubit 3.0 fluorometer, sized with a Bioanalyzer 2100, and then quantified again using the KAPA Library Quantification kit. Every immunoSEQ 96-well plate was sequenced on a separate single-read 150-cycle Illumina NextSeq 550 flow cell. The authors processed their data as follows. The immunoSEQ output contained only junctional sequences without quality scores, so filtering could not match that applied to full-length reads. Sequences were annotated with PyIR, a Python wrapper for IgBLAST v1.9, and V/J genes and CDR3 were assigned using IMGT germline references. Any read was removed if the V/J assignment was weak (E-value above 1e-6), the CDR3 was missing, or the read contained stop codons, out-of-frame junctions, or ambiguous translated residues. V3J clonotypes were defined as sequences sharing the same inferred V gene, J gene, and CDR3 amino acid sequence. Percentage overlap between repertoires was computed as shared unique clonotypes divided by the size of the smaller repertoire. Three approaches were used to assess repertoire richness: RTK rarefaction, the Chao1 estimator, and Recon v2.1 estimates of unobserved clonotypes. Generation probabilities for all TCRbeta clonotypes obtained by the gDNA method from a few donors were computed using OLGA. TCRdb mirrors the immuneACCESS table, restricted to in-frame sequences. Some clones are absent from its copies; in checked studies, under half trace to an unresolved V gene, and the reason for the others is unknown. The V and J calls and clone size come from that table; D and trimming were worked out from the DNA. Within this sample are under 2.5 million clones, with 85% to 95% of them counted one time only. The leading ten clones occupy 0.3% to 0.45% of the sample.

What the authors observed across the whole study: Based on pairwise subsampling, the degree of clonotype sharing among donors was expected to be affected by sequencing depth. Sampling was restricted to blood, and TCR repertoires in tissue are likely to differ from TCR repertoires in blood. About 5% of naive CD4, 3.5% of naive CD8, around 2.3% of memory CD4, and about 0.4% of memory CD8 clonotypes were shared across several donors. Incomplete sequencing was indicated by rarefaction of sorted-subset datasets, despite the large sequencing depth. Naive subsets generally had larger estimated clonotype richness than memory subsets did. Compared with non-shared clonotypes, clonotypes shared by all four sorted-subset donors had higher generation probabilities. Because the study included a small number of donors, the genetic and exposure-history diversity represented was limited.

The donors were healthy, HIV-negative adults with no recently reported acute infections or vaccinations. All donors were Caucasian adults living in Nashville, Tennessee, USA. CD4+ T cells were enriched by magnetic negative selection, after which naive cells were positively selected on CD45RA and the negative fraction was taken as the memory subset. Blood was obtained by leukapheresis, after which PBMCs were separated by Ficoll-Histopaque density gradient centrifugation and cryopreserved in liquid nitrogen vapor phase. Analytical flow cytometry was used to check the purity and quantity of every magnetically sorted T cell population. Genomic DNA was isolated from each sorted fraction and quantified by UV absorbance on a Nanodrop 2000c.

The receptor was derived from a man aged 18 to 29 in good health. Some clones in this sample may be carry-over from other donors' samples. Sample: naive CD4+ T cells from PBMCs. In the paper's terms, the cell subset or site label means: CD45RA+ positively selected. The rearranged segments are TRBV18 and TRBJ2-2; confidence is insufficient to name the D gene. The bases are TGTGCCAGCTCACGTGGGACCGGGGAGCTGTTTTTT. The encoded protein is CASSRGTGELFF.